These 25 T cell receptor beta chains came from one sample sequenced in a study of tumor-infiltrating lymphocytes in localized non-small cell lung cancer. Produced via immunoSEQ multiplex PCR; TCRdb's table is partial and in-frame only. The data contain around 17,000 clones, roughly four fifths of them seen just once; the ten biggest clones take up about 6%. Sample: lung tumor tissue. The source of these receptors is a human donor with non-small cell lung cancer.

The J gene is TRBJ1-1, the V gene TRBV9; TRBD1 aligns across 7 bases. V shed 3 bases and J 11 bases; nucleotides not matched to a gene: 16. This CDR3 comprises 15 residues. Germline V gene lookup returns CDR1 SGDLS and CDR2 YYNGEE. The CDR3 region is CASSALGGQGGAAFF. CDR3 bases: TGTGCCAGCAGCGCCTTGGGGGGCCAAGGGGGCGCGGCTTTCTTT.

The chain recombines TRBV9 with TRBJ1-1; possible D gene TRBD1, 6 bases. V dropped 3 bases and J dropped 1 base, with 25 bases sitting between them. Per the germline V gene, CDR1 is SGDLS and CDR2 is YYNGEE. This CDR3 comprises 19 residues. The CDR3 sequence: CASSAREGGQGTSNTEAFF. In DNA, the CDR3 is TGTGCCAGCAGCGCAAGGGAGGGAGGGCAGGGGACTTCGAACACTGAAGCTTTCTTT. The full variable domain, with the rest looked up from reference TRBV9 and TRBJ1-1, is DSGVTQTPKHLITATGQRVTLRCSPRSGDLSVYWYQQSLDQGLQFLIQYYNGEERAKGNILERFSAQQFPDLHSELNLSSLELGDSALYFCASSAREGGQGTSNTEAFFGQGTRLTVV.

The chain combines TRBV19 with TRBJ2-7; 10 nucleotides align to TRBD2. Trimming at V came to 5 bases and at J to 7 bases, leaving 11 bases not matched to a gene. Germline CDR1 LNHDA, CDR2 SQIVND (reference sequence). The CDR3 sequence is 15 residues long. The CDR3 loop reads CASSLSGRGLQEQYF. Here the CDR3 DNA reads TGTGCCAGTAGTTTAAGCGGGAGGGGGCTCCAGGAGCAGTACTTC. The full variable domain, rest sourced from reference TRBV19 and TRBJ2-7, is DGGITQSPKYLFRKEGQNVTLSCEQNLNHDAMYWYRQDPGQGLRLIYYSQIVNDFQKGDIAEGYSVSREKKESFPLTVTSAQKNPTAFYLCASSLSGRGLQEQYFGPGTRLTVT.

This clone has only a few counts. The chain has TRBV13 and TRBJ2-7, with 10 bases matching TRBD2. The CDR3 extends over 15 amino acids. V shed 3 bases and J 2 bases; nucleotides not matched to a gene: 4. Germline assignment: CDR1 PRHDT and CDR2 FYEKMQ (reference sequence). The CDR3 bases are TGTGCCAGCAGCTTTTGGACTAGCGGAACCTACGAGCAGTACTTC. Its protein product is CASSFWTSGTYEQYF.

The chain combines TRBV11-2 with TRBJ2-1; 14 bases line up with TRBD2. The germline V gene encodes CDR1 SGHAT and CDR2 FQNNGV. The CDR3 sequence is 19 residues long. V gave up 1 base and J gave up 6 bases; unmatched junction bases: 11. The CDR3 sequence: CASSLGWRGTSGRSNEQFF. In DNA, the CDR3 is TGTGCCAGCAGCTTAGGTTGGAGGGGGACTAGCGGGAGATCCAATGAGCAGTTCTTC.

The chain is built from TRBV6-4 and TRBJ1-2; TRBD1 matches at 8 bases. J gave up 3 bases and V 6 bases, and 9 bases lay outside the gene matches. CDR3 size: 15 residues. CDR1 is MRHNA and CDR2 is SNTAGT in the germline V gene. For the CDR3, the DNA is TGTGCCAGCAGGCCCGGACAGGGAGGGGACTATGGCTACACCTTC. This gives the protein CASRPGQGGDYGYTF.

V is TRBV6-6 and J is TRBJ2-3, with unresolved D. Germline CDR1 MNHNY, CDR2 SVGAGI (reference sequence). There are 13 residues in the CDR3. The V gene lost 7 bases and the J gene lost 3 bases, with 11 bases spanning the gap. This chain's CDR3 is CASKPEVTDTQYF. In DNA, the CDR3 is TGTGCCAGCAAACCCGAGGTGACAGATACGCAGTATTTT.

This CDR3 is CASSQELAGPLDTQYF. CDR3 DNA: TGTGCCAGCAGCCAAGAACTAGCGGGCCCGTTAGATACGCAGTATTTT. The chain employs TRBV4-2 and TRBJ2-3; 9 bases agree with TRBD2. V was pared by 0 bases and J by 5 bases, with 6 bases of the junction left unmatched. This CDR3 has 16 amino acids. From germline, CDR1 is LGHNA and CDR2 YNFKEQ.

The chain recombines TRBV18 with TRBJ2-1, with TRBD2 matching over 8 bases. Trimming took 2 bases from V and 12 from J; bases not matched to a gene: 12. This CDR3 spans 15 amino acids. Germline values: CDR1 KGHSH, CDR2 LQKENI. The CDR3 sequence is CASSPSGSLSQGQFF. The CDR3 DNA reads TGTGCCAGCTCACCAAGCGGGAGTCTCTCCCAGGGGCAGTTCTTC.

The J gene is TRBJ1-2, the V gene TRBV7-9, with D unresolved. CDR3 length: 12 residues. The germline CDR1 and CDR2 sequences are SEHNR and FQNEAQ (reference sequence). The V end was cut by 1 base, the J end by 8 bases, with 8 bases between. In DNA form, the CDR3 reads TGTGCCAGCAGCTTAGAAGTCGGCGGCTACACCTTC. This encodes CASSLEVGGYTF.

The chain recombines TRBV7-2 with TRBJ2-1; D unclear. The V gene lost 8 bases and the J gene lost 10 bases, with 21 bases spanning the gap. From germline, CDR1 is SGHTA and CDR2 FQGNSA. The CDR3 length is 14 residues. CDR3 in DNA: TGTGCCAGCGGAGACTCAAGCAGGCCTATGGAGCAGTTCTTC. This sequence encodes CASGDSSRPMEQFF. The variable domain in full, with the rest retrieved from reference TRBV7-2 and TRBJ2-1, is GAGVSQSPSNKVTEKGKDVELRCDPISGHTALYWYRQSLGQGLEFLIYFQGNSAPDKSGLPSDRFSAERTGGSVSTLTIQRTQQEDSAVYLCASGDSSRPMEQFFGPGTRLTVL.

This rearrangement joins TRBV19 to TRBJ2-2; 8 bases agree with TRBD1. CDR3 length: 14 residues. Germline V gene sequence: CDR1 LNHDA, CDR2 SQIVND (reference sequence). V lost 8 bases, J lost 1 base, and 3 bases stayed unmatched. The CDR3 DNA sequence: TGTGCCAGTGGGGGGACAGGGAACACCGGGGAGCTGTTTTTT. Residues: CASGGTGNTGELFF.

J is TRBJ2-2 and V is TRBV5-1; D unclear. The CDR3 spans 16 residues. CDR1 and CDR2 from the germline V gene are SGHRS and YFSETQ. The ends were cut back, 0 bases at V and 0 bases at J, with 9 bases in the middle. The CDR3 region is CASSLEGESNTGELFF. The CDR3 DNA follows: TGCGCCAGCAGCTTGGAAGGCGAATCGAACACCGGGGAGCTGTTTTTT.

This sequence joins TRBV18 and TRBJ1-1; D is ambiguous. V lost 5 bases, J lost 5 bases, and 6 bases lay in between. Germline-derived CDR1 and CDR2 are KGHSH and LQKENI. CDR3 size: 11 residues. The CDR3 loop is CASSTGTEAFF. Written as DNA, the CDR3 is TGTGCCAGCTCAACGGGGACTGAAGCTTTCTTT. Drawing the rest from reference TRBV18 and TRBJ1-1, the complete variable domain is NAGVMQNPRHLVRRRGQEARLRCSPMKGHSHVYWYRQLPEEGLKFMVYLQKENIIDESGMPKERFSAEFPKEGPSILRIQQVVRGDSAAYFCASSTGTEAFFGQGTRLTVV.

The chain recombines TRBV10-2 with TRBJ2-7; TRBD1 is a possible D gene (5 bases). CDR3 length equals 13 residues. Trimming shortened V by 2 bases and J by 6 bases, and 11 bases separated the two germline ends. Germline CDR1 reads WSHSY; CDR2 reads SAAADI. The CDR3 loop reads CASSENRRGEQYF. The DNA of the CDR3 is TGCGCCAGCAGTGAGAACAGGAGAGGCGAGCAGTACTTC.

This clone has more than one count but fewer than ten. The CDR3 DNA reads as TGCACCAGTGGGAATTCACCCCTCCACTTT. This gives the protein CTSGNSPLHF. The V call is TRBV1, the J call TRBJ1-6. TRBV1 is noted as a pseudogene. The CDR3 runs to 10 residues.

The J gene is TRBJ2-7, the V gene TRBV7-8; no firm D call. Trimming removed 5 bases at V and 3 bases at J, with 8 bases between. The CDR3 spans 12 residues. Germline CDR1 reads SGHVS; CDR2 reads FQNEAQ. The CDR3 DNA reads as TGTGCCAGCAGCCGCCTCGGCTACGAGCAGTACTTC. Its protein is CASSRLGYEQYF. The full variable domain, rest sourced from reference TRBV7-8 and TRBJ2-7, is GAGVSQSPRYKVAKRGQDVALRCDPISGHVSLFWYQQALGQGPEFLTYFQNEAQLDKSGLPSDRFFAERPEGSVSTLKIQRTQQEDSAVYLCASSRLGYEQYFGPGTRLTVT.

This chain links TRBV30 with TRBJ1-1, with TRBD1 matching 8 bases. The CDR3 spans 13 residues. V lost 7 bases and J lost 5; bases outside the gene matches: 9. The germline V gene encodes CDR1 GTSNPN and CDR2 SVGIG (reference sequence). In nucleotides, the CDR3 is TGTGCCTCCTACCGACAGGGGCGGACTGAAGCTTTCTTT. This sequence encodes CASYRQGRTEAFF.

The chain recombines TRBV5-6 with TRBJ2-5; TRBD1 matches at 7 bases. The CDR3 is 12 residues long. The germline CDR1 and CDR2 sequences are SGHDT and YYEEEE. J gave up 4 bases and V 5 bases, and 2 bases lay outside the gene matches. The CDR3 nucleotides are TGTGCCAGCAGTCCAGGGGGAGAGACCCAGTACTTC. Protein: CASSPGGETQYF.

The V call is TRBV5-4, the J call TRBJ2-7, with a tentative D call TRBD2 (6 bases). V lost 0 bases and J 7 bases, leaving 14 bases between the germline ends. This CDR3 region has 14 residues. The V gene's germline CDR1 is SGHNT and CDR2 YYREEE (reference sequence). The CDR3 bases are TGTGCCAGCAGCTTGGCGGGACTTACATTTGAGCAGTACTTC. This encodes CASSLAGLTFEQYF.

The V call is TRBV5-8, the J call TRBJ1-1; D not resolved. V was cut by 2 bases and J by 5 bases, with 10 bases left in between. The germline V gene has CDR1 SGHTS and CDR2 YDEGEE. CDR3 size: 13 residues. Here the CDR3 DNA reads TGTGCCAGCAGCTTTGATGATAATACTGAAGCTTTCTTT. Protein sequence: CASSFDDNTEAFF.

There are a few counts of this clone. In nucleotides, the CDR3 is TGTGCCAGCAGCTTTGGAGGGACTAGCGCCAATGAGCAGTTCTTC. Its translation is CASSFGGTSANEQFF. The V gene is TRBV5-4, the J gene TRBJ2-1, with 10 bases identical to TRBD2. The CDR3 is 15 residues long. Germline V gene data show CDR1 as SGHNT and CDR2 as YYREEE (reference sequence). Trimming took 2 bases from V and 6 from J; bases not matched to a gene: 5.

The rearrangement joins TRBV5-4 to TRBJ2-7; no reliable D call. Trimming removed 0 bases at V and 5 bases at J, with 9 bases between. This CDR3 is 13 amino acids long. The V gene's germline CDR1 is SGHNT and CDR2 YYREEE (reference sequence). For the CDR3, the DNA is TGTGCCAGCAGCTTGGACTATGGCGACGAGCAGTACTTC. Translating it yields CASSLDYGDEQYF.

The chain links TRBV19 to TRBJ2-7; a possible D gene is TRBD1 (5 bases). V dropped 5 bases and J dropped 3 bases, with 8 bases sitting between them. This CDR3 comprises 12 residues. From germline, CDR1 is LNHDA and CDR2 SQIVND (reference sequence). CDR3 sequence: CASSQTGYEQYF. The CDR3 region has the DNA TGTGCCAGTAGTCAAACAGGCTACGAGCAGTACTTC.

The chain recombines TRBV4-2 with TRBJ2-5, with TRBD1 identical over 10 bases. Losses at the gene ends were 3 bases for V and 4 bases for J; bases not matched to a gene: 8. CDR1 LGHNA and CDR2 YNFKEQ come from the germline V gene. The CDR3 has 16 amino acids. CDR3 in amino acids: CASSQTGGASGETQYF. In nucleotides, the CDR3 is TGTGCCAGCAGCCAGACAGGGGGCGCATCAGGAGAGACCCAGTACTTC.